A single T cell receptor beta chain is shown here with its context. There is no known antigen for this receptor. Base-call qualities are not available, and no considerably larger clone is one nucleotide away. The trial excluded patients who had a history of autoimmune disease or who were on systemic immunosuppression. Peripheral blood for TCR sequencing was collected from all dose cohorts at baseline, on cycle 4 day 1, and on cycle 7 day 1. Samples were obtained from an open-label, multicenter, first-in-human phase I dose-escalation trial of ivuxolimab. Adults with locally advanced or metastatic melanoma, renal cell carcinoma, hepatocellular carcinoma or head and neck squamous cell carcinoma were enrolled in the trial. CD4+ and CD8+ T cells were sorted separately from peripheral blood before TCR sequencing. For sequencing of the TCRbeta CDR3 region, genomic DNA was extracted from the sorted cells. The immunoSEQ Assay was used to sequence the TCRbeta CDR3 regions. TCRdb limited this immuneACCESS table to in-frame rearrangements with V and J called. A share of clones is missing; checked studies link under half to unresolved V genes, and the rest is unexplained. For this sample the table gives 50,000 to 60,000 clones, of which roughly nine tenths were detected only once. The ten top clones hold 3% to 4% of the sample.

This record comes from a study of OX40 agonist ivuxolimab in advanced cancers. Turning to the overall study: Ivuxolimab was a fully human IgG2 agonistic monoclonal antibody targeting the costimulatory receptor OX40 (CD134). Intravenous ivuxolimab was administered to patients every 2 weeks at six dose levels: 0.01, 0.1, 0.3, 1.5, 3 and 10 mg/kg. Among the 50 to 55 dose-escalation patients, around 19 had hepatocellular carcinoma, around 15 melanoma, 9 renal cell carcinoma and 9 head and neck cancer. In the dose-escalation cohort, 82.7% of patients were male, and the mean age was around 60 years, with a range of about 23 to 85. Patients were allowed to have had prior anti-PD-1, anti-PD-L1 or anti-CTLA-4 therapy, and around two fifths of the dose-escalation patients had been treated with checkpoint inhibitors. Partial responses occurred in three dose-escalation patients, of whom one had hepatocellular carcinoma and two had cutaneous melanoma. The point of sequencing TCRbeta in the periphery was to test whether ivuxolimab changed TCR sequence diversity and drove clonal T-cell expansion. The paper describes the monotherapy dose-escalation part (N = 52 patients) of the phase I trial of ivuxolimab. The full study reports these points: After ivuxolimab, expanded clones were on average more numerous among CD8+ T cells than among CD4+ T cells. The antigen specificity of the peripheral T cells that underwent clonal expansion was not determined. Clonal expansion of both CD4+ and CD8+ blood T cells was observed from baseline to week 6 at doses 0.1 to 3.0 mg/kg. Low levels of normalized T-cell clonal expansion were also seen in some patients who did not respond. Partial responders in the 0.1-3.0 mg/kg groups had among the lowest normalized peripheral clonal expansion, especially among CD8+ T cells.

Its CDR3 holds 17 amino acids, cysteine through phenylalanine. The CDR3 DNA has 51 bases and is translated from base 1. The junction carries 17 bases between V and J, which are trimmed by 5 bases and 0 bases respectively. As encoded in the germline V gene, CDR1 is MRHNA while CDR2 is SNTAGT. This receptor was taken from an adult with an advanced solid tumor such as melanoma, head and neck, liver or kidney cancer. Sequenced here: CD4+ or CD8+ T cells sorted from blood, sampled in a trial of the OX40 agonist ivuxolimab. The rearrangement joined TRBV6-4 to TRBJ2-1; the D gene is perhaps TRBD2, from 6 matching bases. The CDR3 region has the sequence CASSPPPSASSYNEQFF. The nucleotide sequence reads TGTGCCAGCAGTCCCCCTCCTAGCGCGAGCTCCTACAATGAGCAGTTCTTC.